These T cell receptor beta chains were read from a single sample in a study of blood T cell repertoires in COVID-19. Measured with immunoSEQ multiplex PCR; TCRdb has only the in-frame clones, and not every one. The sample gives approximately 89,000 clones, around 75% of which show up once; less than 25% is in the top ten. What was sequenced was peripheral blood. These receptor sequences come from a man aged 70 or older with acute or convalescent COVID-19. Each CDR3 is given with its conserved first and last residue. The D gene is left open where the match is weak. Size is stated for part of the rows, as once, few or many counts, or as a class when the clone is expanded.

TRBD1	TRBJ2-1	TRBV20-1	.	TGCAGTGCTAGATCCCGGGACAGGGAGTTCTTC	CSARSRDREFF
TRBD2	TRBJ2-1	TRBV27	.	TGTGCCAGCAGTACCTCCCCCCCCGGGAGGAATGAGCAGTTCTTC	CASSTSPPGRNEQFF
TRBD1	TRBJ1-5	TRBV6-1	.	TGTGCCAGCAGTGAAGGGACAGGGGGCGCGAGGGATCAGCCCCAGCATTTT	CASSEGTGGARDQPQHF
.	TRBJ1-1	TRBV3-1/TRBV3-2	few	TGTGCCAGCAGCCAAGATTTCGCGGAGAACACTGAAGCTTTCTTT	CASSQDFAENTEAFF
.	TRBJ1-1	TRBV12-3/TRBV12-4	.	TGTGCCAGCAGCTCCACAGGGCGCACTGAAGCTTTCTTT	CASSSTGRTEAFF
TRBD2	TRBJ2-1	TRBV7-9	.	TGTGCCAGCAGCTTACCACTTAGCGGGAGCTCCTACAATGAGCAGTTCTTC	CASSLPLSGSSYNEQFF
.	TRBJ2-1	TRBV4-3	.	TGCGCCAGCAGCCAAGATCTTGGGGGCGCTTACAATGAGCAGTTCTTC	CASSQDLGGAYNEQFF
TRBD2	TRBJ2-1	TRBV4-1	once	TGCGCCAGCAGTCTCTTGGGACTAGCGGGAGGGCCGTCGTTCTTC	CASSLLGLAGGPSFF
TRBD2	TRBJ2-1	TRBV6-4	many	TGTGCCAGCAGTGAGGGCGGGAGATACTACAATGAGCAGTTCTTC	CASSEGGRYYNEQFF
TRBD2	TRBJ2-3	TRBV19	.	TGTGCCACAAGGACTAGCGGAAGCACAGATACGCAGTATTTT	CATRTSGSTDTQYF
TRBD1	TRBJ2-1	TRBV5-1	.	TGCGCCAGCAGCTTGCAGGGACAGGGCTTCTACAATGAGCAGTTCTTC	CASSLQGQGFYNEQFF
TRBD2	TRBJ2-7	TRBV27	.	TGTGCCAGCCGAGGGGGACTAGCGGGAGGTTACGAGCAGTACTTC	CASRGGLAGGYEQYF
.	TRBJ1-6	TRBV4-1	.	TGCGCCAGCAGCCAAGAGAGGGAATCACCCCTCCACTTT	CASSQERESPLHF
.	TRBJ1-5	TRBV30	once	TGTGCCTGGGCCGGGACACGTCGCGGGCCCCAGCATTTT	CAWAGTRRGPQHF
.	TRBJ1-1	TRBV14	few	TGTGCCAGCAGCGAGTCCGGGAGGACGATCGGAGCTTTCTTT	CASSESGRTIGAFF
TRBD1	TRBJ2-7	TRBV5-6	.	TGTGCCAGCAGCAAGACAGGGTACGAGCAGTACTTC	CASSKTGYEQYF
.	TRBJ2-5	TRBV9	few	TGTGCCAGCAGCGTAGCTTTAATGACTAGCCAAGAGACCCAGTACTTC	CASSVALMTSQETQYF
.	TRBJ2-5	TRBV2	.	TGTGCCAGCATGCGGGCCCAAGGAGAGACCCAGTACTTC	CASMRAQGETQYF
.	TRBJ2-7	TRBV5-4	.	TGTGCCAGCCAACCCGGGACAACCAACAACTACGAGCAGTACTTC	CASQPGTTNNYEQYF
TRBD2	TRBJ2-2	TRBV24-1	.	TGTGCCACCAGCGAACAGGGGCCGAGACTAGCGGACACCGGGGAGCTGTTTTTT	CATSEQGPRLADTGELFF
TRBD1	TRBJ1-5	TRBV6-5	.	TGTGCCAGCAGCCGGGACAGCCGCAATCAGCCCCAGCATTTT	CASSRDSRNQPQHF
TRBD1	TRBJ1-1	TRBV15	few	TGTGCCACCACCGTGGACAGGTCGAACACTGAAGCTTTCTTT	CATTVDRSNTEAFF
.	TRBJ2-3	TRBV19	.	TGTGCCAGTAGCCCCCCTCGAGATACGCAGTATTTT	CASSPPRDTQYF
TRBD1	TRBJ2-3	TRBV19	.	TGTGCCAGTAGTATGAGACAGGGGAGGACAGATACGCAGTATTTT	CASSMRQGRTDTQYF
TRBD1	TRBJ1-4	TRBV4-1	.	TGCGCCAGCAGCCAGACGACAGGGTCTGAAAAACTGTTTTTT	CASSQTTGSEKLFF
.	TRBJ2-7	TRBV21-1	.	TGTGCCAGCAGCGGGGGGACAGGGGGGATCCCCCCCACCTACGAGCAGTACTTC	CASSGGTGGIPPTYEQYF
.	TRBJ2-1	TRBV27	.	TGTGCCAGCAGTCTCGCTTCTAGTTGGGAGCAGTTCTTC	CASSLASSWEQFF
TRBD1	TRBJ1-2	TRBV5-4	.	TGTGCCAGCAGCCCCTATATGGAGGGGGCAGATGGCTACACCTTC	CASSPYMEGADGYTF
.	TRBJ2-2	TRBV5-1	.	TGCGCCAGCAGCTTAGGAGCGCCGAACACCGGGGAGCTGTTTTTT	CASSLGAPNTGELFF
TRBD2	TRBJ2-1	TRBV15	few	TGTGCCACCAGCAGAGGAGGACTAGCGGGAAATGAGCAGTTCTTC	CATSRGGLAGNEQFF
TRBD1	TRBJ1-2	TRBV3-1/TRBV3-2	.	TGTGCCAGCAGCCACAGGGACAGAAACTATGGCTACACCTTC	CASSHRDRNYGYTF
TRBD1	TRBJ2-1	TRBV5-1	.	TGCGCCAGCACCCGGGACAGCTACAATGAGCAGTTCTTC	CASTRDSYNEQFF
TRBD1	TRBJ2-7	TRBV10-3	.	TGTGCCATCAGGGATCCGGGACAGGATCACGAGCAGTACTTC	CAIRDPGQDHEQYF
TRBD2	TRBJ2-5	TRBV6-5	.	TGTGCCAGCAGTCCCGAGACTAGCGTGGAGACCCAGTACTTC	CASSPETSVETQYF
TRBD2	TRBJ2-7	TRBV7-6	.	TGTGCCAGCAGCTTAGAATCTCCCTCCTTCGGGGGGAACTACGAGCAGTACTTC	CASSLESPSFGGNYEQYF
TRBD1	TRBJ1-1	TRBV24-1	once	TGTGCCACCAGTGATTCCTCCTGGACAGGGAACACTGAAGCTTTCTTT	CATSDSSWTGNTEAFF
.	TRBJ2-4	TRBV19	.	TGTGCCAGTAGTATACAGGGGAAAGGGAACATTCAGTACTTC	CASSIQGKGNIQYF
TRBD1	TRBJ2-7	TRBV10-1	.	TGCGCCAGCAGTTATCCGGGACAGGTGAGCTCCTACGAGCAGTACTTC	CASSYPGQVSSYEQYF
TRBD2	TRBJ2-5	TRBV9	few	TGTGCCAGCAGCGTTCGGACTAGCGGGAGGGCCTGGTACCAAGAGACCCAGTACTTC	CASSVRTSGRAWYQETQYF
TRBD1	TRBJ1-1	TRBV18	.	TGTGCCAGCTCACCGCGACAGGGGCCTAACACTGAAGCTTTCTTT	CASSPRQGPNTEAFF
TRBD1	TRBJ1-6	TRBV19	.	TGTGCCAGTAGAGGGCTCGACAGGGATAATTCACCCCTCCACTTT	CASRGLDRDNSPLHF
TRBD1	TRBJ1-4	TRBV18	.	TGTGCCAGCTCACGGGGGACAGCAACTAATGAAAAACTGTTTTTT	CASSRGTATNEKLFF
TRBD2	TRBJ2-7	TRBV3-1/TRBV3-2	.	TGTGCCAGCAGCCAGACAGCGGGGCCGTGGTACGAGCAGTACTTC	CASSQTAGPWYEQYF
.	TRBJ1-6	TRBV4-3	.	TGCGCCAGCAGCCAAGATCTTGGGAGCTCCTATAATTCACCCCTCCACTTT	CASSQDLGSSYNSPLHF
TRBD1	TRBJ1-4	TRBV9	.	TGTGCCAGCAGCCCAACCTCCGGAGGAGGGACAGGCAATGAAAAACTGTTTTTT	CASSPTSGGGTGNEKLFF